A selection of T cell receptor beta chains follows, all from one sample in a study of molecular identifiers for immune sequencing clone quantification. TCRdb recomputed calls from the PCR reads with MiXCR, one row per CDR3 protein. The repertoire holds 100,000 or so distinct CDR3 sequences, with about 35% as singletons. The sequencing sample was made of naive CD8+ T cells from blood, with Jurkat cell RNA spiked in. These receptors all stem from a human donor in good health. Some libraries in this study had Jurkat cell RNA spiked in. The CDR3 runs from the conserved cysteine through the conserved F or W. The D gene is left open where the match is weak. A row's size may be missing; if present it is once, few, many or a size class.

.	TRBV19	.	TRBJ2-1	TGTGCCAGTAGGATGGACAGCCCTTCTGGGGATGAGCAGTTCTTC	CASRMDSPSGDEQFF
.	TRBV19	few	TRBJ1-2	TGTGCCAGTATCGCAGTGGGGGGCGTTAGCGATGGCTACACCTTC	CASIAVGGVSDGYTF
.	TRBV7-9	many	TRBJ2-4	TGTGCCAGCAGCTTACTCTTGGGAGCCAAAAACATTCAGTACTTC	CASSLLLGAKNIQYF
TRBD1	TRBV28	many	TRBJ2-3	TGTGCCAGCAGCCGGGACAGGGGCCCAGATACGCAGTATTTT	CASSRDRGPDTQYF
.	TRBV27	.	TRBJ1-1	TGTGCCAGCAGTTTATTACAGGGTATCAATGAAGCTTTCTTT	CASSLLQGINEAFF
.	TRBV29-1	few	TRBJ2-1	TGCAGCGTTCTAGCGCTCAATGAGCAGTTCTTC	CSVLALNEQFF
.	TRBV29-1	many	TRBJ2-2	TGCAGCGTTCCCCTTTCGGGAGAGATCGCCGGGGAGCTGTTTTTT	CSVPLSGEIAGELFF
.	TRBV4-1	few	TRBJ2-1	TGCGCCAGCAACGGGGGCAAGCGGTACAATGAGCAGTTCTTC	CASNGGKRYNEQFF
.	TRBV28	once	TRBJ1-6	TGTGCCAGCAGTTTATGGGGTCATGGGCCCTATAATTCACCCCTCCCCTTT	CASSLWGHGPYNSPLPF
.	TRBV12-3/TRBV12-4	.	TRBJ2-7	TGTGCCAGCGGAGGGGTTTACGAGCAGTACTTC	CASGGVYEQYF
TRBD1	TRBV11-1	.	TRBJ2-7	TGTGCCAGCAGCTGGGGACAGGGGGCATCCGAGCAGTACTTC	CASSWGQGASEQYF
.	TRBV9	few	TRBJ2-2	TGTGCCAGCAGCGTAGAACAGGGACAGAACACCGGGGAGCTGTTTTTT	CASSVEQGQNTGELFF
TRBD1	TRBV27	few	TRBJ2-3	TGTGCCAGCACCCACTTGACAGGGGGCACAGATACGCAGTATTTT	CASTHLTGGTDTQYF
TRBD1	TRBV10-3	few	TRBJ1-5	TGTGCCACTCAGGGGGCCAGCAATCAGCCCCAGCATTTT	CATQGASNQPQHF
.	TRBV29-1	.	TRBJ2-2	TGCAGCGTTGATTTCACTGTGACCGGGGTGCTGTTTTTT	CSVDFTVTGVLFF
.	TRBV4-3	.	TRBJ2-7	TGCGCCAGCAGCCACGACAGGAGCTCCTACGAGCAGTACTTC	CASSHDRSSYEQYF
.	TRBV12-3/TRBV12-4	many	TRBJ2-3	TGTGCCAGCACTTCGAGCGGAGTGCCAGATACGCAGTATTTT	CASTSSGVPDTQYF
TRBD2	TRBV7-6	few	TRBJ2-5	TGTGCCAGCAGCGATAGCGGGACACCCCAAGAGACCCAGTACTTC	CASSDSGTPQETQYF
TRBD1	TRBV28	few	TRBJ2-3	TGTGCCAGCAGTATACAGACAGGGGGGGGCACAGATACGCAGTATTTT	CASSIQTGGGTDTQYF
.	TRBV6-5	.	TRBJ2-7	TGTGCCAGCGGCTCCGGACCCGTCGGGCAGTACTTC	CASGSGPVGQYF
.	TRBV20-1	.	TRBJ1-1	TGCAGTGCGCCTCACACTGAAGCTTTCTTT	CSAPHTEAFF
TRBD2	TRBV4-2	.	TRBJ2-7	TGTGCCAGCAGCACGGGACTAGCGGGAGAACTCACCTACGAGCAGTACTTC	CASSTGLAGELTYEQYF
TRBD1	TRBV7-8	many	TRBJ2-5	TGTGCCAGCAGCCGACAGGGTGCAGAGACCCAGTACTTC	CASSRQGAETQYF
.	TRBV19	.	TRBJ2-1	TGTGCCAGTAGTGGCCCGGGGGCCGCCTACAATGAGCAGTTCTTC	CASSGPGAAYNEQFF
TRBD1	TRBV7-2	.	TRBJ1-1	TGTGCCAGCAGCTTAGATGTCACAGGGGTAGCTGAAGCTATCTTT	CASSLDVTGVAEAIF
.	TRBV23-1	.	TRBJ2-3	TGCGCCAGCAGTACGTCCCTAAGCTGTAGTACGCAGTATTTT	CASSTSLSCSTQYF
TRBD2	TRBV5-1	few	TRBJ2-3	TGCGCCAGCAGCTTGGGGGGACTAGGTGCAGATACGCAGTATTTT	CASSLGGLGADTQYF
.	TRBV15	.	TRBJ2-7	TGTGCCACCAGCAGAGATAGTGGGGGTGGGGAGCAGTACTTC	CATSRDSGGGEQYF
.	TRBV7-8	few	TRBJ2-5	TGTGCCAGCAGCCCCTGGGACGACCAAGAGACCCAGTACTTC	CASSPWDDQETQYF
.	TRBV28	.	TRBJ1-5	TGTGCCAGCAGTTTAGGGCGTACAGGGTATCAGCCCCAGCATTTT	CASSLGRTGYQPQHF
TRBD2	TRBV27	.	TRBJ2-7	TGTGCCAGCAGTTTTTGGGCTAGCGGAGCTTACGAGCAGTACTTC	CASSFWASGAYEQYF
.	TRBV20-1	.	TRBJ2-7	TGCAGTGCCGCCCCCGGACTGGGAATCTACGAGCAGTACTTC	CSAAPGLGIYEQYF
.	TRBV11-2	few	TRBJ1-1	TGTGCCAGCAGCTTAAACCCAGGATTGAACACTGAAGCTTTCTTT	CASSLNPGLNTEAFF
.	TRBV24-1	many	TRBJ2-3	TGTGCCACCAGCCACACAGATACGCAGTATTTT	CATSHTDTQYF
.	TRBV7-9	many	TRBJ2-4	TGTGCCAGCAGCTCCACGGGTAAGGGGCGCGAGAACATTCAGTACTTC	CASSSTGKGRENIQYF
.	TRBV5-1	few	TRBJ2-7	TGCGCCAGCAGCCAGGGATACTCCTACGAGCAGTACTTC	CASSQGYSYEQYF
.	TRBV28	.	TRBJ1-3	TGTGCCAGCAGCCGCCTTTCTTACGGAATCACCATATATTTT	CASSRLSYGITIYF
.	TRBV7-9	.	TRBJ2-3	TGTGCCAGCAGACCAAATAGGGGCGGCAGCACAGATACGCAGTATTTT	CASRPNRGGSTDTQYF
.	TRBV29-1	few	TRBJ1-1	TGCCAGGTGGGGGGGAAGAACACTGACGCTTTCTTT	CQVGGKNTDAFF
.	TRBV10-3	few	TRBJ2-5	TGTGCCATCAGTGAGCAGGGGACCCAGTACTTC	CAISEQGTQYF
TRBD2	TRBV2	many	TRBJ2-7	TGTGCCAGCCGAAGTCCGGGAGGACCTTATTACGAGCAGTACTTC	CASRSPGGPYYEQYF
.	TRBV28	many	TRBJ2-7	TGTGCCAGCAGTTTAATTCGGTACGAGCAGTACTTC	CASSLIRYEQYF
.	TRBV6-2/TRBV6-3	few	TRBJ1-1	TGTGCCAGCAGTATCATGGTTTTCACTGAAGCTTTCTTT	CASSIMVFTEAFF
.	TRBV7-2	.	TRBJ1-2	TGTGCCAGCAGCAGCTGGGGGAACGGCTACACCTTC	CASSSWGNGYTF
TRBD2	TRBV27	few	TRBJ2-3	TGTGCCAGCAGTAAACTAGCGGAACTTTTAGATACGCAGTATTTT	CASSKLAELLDTQYF
.	TRBV12-3/TRBV12-4	many	TRBJ1-5	TGTGCCAGCAGTAGCCCCGGGGGAGGACTCAATCAGCCCCAGCATTTT	CASSSPGGGLNQPQHF
.	TRBV19	.	TRBJ2-2	TGTGCCAGTAGTATTAATTGGTCGGACACCGGGGAGCTGTTTTTT	CASSINWSDTGELFF
TRBD1	TRBV3-1	few	TRBJ2-2	TGTGCCAGCATGCAAGGGACAGGGAACACCGGGGAGCTGTTTTTT	CASMQGTGNTGELFF
.	TRBV19	once	TRBJ1-1	TGTGCCAGTAGGGCCGGGACGGCTGAAGCTTTCTTT	CASRAGTAEAFF
.	TRBV28	many	TRBJ1-5	TGTGCCAGCAGTTTATCCAGGCTCAATCAGCCCCAGCATTTT	CASSLSRLNQPQHF
TRBD1	TRBV14	.	TRBJ2-1	TGTGCCAGCAGCCCATTGACAGGGGGCTCTTGGAATGAGCAGTTCTTC	CASSPLTGGSWNEQFF
TRBD1	TRBV4-3	once	TRBJ2-1	TGCGCCAGCAGCCCCACAGGGGGACTCTACAATGAGCAGTTCTTC	CASSPTGGLYNEQFF
.	TRBV5-4	many	TRBJ2-6	TGTGCCAGCTGGGACTCACCATCTTACTCTGGGGCCAACGTCCTGACTTTC	CASWDSPSYSGANVLTF
TRBD2	TRBV12-3/TRBV12-4	.	TRBJ2-7	TGTGCCAGCAGTCCTCAGCGGGGGGTGGTCTACGAGCAGTACTTC	CASSPQRGVVYEQYF